The clone carrying this T cell receptor (beta chain) was seen a few times. This entry belongs to a study of blood T cell repertoires in COVID-19. The V gene lost 5 bases and the J gene lost 0 bases, with 13 bases spanning the gap. The CDR3 is made up of 15 amino acids. The germline CDR1 and CDR2 sequences are SEHNR and FQNEAQ (reference sequence). Profiled with immunoSEQ multiplex PCR; TCRdb holds only in-frame clones, not every one. The sample lists 250,000 or so clones; 65% to 85% were seen once. The rearrangement links TRBV7-9 to TRBJ1-1, with unresolved D. Sequenced material: PBMCs or T cells enriched from blood (not recorded which). The receptor was isolated from a man over 45 who had recovered from COVID-19. The CDR3 loop reads CASSPGLGLNTEAFF. The CDR3 region has the DNA TGTGCCAGCAGCCCAGGCCTGGGTTTGAACACTGAAGCTTTCTTT. Looking up the rest from reference TRBV7-9 and TRBJ1-1 gives the full variable domain: DTGVSQNPRHKITKRGQNVTFRCDPISEHNRLYWYRQTLGQGPEFLTYFQNEAQLEKSRLLSDRFSAERPKGSFSTLEIQRTEQGDSAMYLCASSPGLGLNTEAFFGQGTRLTVV.